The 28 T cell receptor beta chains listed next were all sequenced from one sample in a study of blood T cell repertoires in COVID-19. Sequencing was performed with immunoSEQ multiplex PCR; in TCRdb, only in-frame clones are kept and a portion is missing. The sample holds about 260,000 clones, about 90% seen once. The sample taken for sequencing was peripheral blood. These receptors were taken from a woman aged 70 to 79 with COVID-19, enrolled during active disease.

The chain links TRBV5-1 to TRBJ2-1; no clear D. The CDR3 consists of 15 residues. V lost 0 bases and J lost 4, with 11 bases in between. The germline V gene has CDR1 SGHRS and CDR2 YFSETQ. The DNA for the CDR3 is TGCGCCAGCAGCTTGGACGGAGAAGGTTACAATGAGCAGTTCTTC. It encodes CASSLDGEGYNEQFF.

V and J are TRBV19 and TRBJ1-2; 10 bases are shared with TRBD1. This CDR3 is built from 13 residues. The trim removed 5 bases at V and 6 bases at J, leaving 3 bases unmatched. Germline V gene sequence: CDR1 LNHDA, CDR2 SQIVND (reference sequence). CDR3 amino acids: CASSRQGANGYTF. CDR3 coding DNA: TGTGCCAGTAGTCGACAGGGGGCGAATGGCTACACCTTC.

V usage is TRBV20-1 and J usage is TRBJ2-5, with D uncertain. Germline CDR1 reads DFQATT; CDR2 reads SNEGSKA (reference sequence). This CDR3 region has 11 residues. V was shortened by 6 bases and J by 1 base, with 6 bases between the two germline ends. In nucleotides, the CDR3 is TGCAGTGCCCGGTCCCAAGAGACCCAGTACTTC. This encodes CSARSQETQYF.

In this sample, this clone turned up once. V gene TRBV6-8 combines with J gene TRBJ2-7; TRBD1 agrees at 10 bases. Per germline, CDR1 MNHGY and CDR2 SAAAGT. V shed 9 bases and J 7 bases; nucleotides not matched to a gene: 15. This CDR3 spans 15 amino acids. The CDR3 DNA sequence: TGTGCCAGAAACCTTGCGCCCGGACAGGGGGGAGAGCAGTACTTC. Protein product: CARNLAPGQGGEQYF.

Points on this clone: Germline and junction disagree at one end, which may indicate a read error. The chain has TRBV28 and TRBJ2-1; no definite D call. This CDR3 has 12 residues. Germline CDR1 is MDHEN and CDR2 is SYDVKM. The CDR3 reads CASLDSNNEQFF. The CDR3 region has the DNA TGTGCCAGCTTAGACTCCAACAATGAGCAGTTCTTC.

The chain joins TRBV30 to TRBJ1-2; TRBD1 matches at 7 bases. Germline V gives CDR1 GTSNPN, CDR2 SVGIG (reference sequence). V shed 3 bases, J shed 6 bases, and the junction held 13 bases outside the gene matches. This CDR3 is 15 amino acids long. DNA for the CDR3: TGTGCCTGGAGGAAACCAAACAGGGGCCCGGATGGCTACACCTTC. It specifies CAWRKPNRGPDGYTF. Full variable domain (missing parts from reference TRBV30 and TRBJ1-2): SQTIHQWPATLVQPVGSPLSLECTVEGTSNPNLYWYRQAAGRGLQLLFYSVGIGQISSEVPQNLSASRPQDRQFILSSKKLLLSDSGFYLCAWRKPNRGPDGYTFGSGTRLTVV.

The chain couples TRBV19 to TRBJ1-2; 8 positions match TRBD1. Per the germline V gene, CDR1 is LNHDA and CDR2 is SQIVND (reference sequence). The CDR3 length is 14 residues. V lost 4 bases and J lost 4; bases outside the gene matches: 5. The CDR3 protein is CASSKGQAIYGYTF. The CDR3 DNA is TGTGCCAGTAGTAAGGGACAGGCGATCTATGGCTACACCTTC.

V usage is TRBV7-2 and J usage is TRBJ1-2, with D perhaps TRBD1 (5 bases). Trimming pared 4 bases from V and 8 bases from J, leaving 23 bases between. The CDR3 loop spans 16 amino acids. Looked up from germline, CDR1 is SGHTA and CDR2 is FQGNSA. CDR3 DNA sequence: TGTGCCAGCAGCTATGGGGGATTGGGGGGTAATGGAGGCTACACCTTC. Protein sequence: CASSYGGLGGNGGYTF.

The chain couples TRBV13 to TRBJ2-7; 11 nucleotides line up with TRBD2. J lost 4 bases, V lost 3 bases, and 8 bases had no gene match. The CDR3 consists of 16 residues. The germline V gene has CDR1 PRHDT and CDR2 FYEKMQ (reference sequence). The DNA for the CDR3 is TGTGCCAGCAGCTTGGCGACTAGCGGGACGGGGTACGAGCAGTACTTC. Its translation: CASSLATSGTGYEQYF.

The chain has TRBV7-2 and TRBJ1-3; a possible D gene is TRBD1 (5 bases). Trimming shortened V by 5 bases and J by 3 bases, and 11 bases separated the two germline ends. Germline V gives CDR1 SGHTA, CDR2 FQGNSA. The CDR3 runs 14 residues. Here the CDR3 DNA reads TGTGCCAGCAGCAACTTGGGGGGTGGAAACACCATATATTTT. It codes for CASSNLGGGNTIYF.

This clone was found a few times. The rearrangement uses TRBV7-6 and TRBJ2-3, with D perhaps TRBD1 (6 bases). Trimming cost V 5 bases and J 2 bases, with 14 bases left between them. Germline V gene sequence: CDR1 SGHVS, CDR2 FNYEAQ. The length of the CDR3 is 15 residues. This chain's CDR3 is CASSPLGQPTDTQYF. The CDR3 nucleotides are TGTGCCAGCAGCCCGCTCGGACAGCCCACAGATACGCAGTATTTT.

CDR3 bases: TGTGCCAGCAGGAGACAGTATAGCAATCAGCCCCAGCATTTT. This sequence encodes CASRRQYSNQPQHF. V usage is TRBV2 and J usage is TRBJ1-5; the D gene is possibly TRBD1 (5 bases). This CDR3 region has 14 residues. The ends were cut back, 6 bases at V and 0 bases at J, with 9 bases in the middle. The V gene's germline CDR1 is SNHLY and CDR2 FYNNEI.

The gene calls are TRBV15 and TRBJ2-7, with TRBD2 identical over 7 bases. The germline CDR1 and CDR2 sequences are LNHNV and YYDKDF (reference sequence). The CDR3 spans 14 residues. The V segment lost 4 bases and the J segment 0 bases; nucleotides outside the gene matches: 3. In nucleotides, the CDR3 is TGTGCCACCAGCATCGGCGGGAGCTCCTACGAGCAGTACTTC. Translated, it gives CATSIGGSSYEQYF.

CDR3 DNA: TGTGCCTGGAGAACTAGCGGGTTCACAGATACGCAGTATTTT. This gives the protein CAWRTSGFTDTQYF. The chain combines TRBV30 with TRBJ2-3, with 9 bases that match TRBD2. CDR1 is GTSNPN, CDR2 SVGIG, per germline (reference sequence). Trimming at V came to 3 bases and at J to 2 bases, leaving 3 bases not matched to a gene. The CDR3 has 14 residues.

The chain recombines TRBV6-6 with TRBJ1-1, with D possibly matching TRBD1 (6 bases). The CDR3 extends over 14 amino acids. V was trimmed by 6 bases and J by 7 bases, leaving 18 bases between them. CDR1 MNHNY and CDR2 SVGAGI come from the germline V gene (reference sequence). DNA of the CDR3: TGTGCCAGCAGGCCGAACAGGGAAGGGAGTGAAGCTTTCTTT. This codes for CASRPNREGSEAFF.

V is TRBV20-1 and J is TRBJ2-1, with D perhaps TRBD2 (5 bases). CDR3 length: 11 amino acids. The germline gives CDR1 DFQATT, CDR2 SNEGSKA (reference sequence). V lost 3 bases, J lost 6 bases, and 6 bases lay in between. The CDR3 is CSASGLNEQFF. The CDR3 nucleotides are TGCAGTGCTAGTGGACTCAATGAGCAGTTCTTC.

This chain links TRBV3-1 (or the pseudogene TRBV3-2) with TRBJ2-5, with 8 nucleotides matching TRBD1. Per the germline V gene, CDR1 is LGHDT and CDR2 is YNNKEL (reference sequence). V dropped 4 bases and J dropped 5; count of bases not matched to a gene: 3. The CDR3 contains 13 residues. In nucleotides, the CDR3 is TGTGCCAGCAGCCGACAGGGGATGGAGACCCAGTACTTC. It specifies CASSRQGMETQYF.

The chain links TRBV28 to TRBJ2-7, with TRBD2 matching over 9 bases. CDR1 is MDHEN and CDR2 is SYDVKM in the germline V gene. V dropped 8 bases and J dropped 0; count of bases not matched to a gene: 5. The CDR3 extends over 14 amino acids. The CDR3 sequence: CASGVAGVSYEQYF. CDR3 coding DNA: TGTGCCAGCGGAGTAGCGGGAGTCTCCTACGAGCAGTACTTC.

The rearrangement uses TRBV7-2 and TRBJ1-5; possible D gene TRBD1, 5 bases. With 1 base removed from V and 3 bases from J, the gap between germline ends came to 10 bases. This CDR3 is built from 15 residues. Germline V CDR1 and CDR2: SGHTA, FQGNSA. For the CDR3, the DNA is TGTGCCAGCAGCTTAGTCTCGGGGGTCAATCAGCCCCAGCATTTT. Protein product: CASSLVSGVNQPQHF.

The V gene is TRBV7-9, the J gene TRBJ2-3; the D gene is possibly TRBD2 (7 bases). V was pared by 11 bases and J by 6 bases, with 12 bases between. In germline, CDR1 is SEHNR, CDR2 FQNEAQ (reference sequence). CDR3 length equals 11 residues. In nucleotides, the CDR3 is TGTGCCGGGGGGGCCGCCGATACGCAGTATTTT. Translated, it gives CAGGAADTQYF.

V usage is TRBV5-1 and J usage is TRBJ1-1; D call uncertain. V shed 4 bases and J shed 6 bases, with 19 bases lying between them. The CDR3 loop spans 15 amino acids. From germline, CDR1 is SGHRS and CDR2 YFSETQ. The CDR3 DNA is TGCGCCAGCAGCGCGATGCCCCTAGCGGGATCTGAAGCTTTCTTT. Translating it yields CASSAMPLAGSEAFF. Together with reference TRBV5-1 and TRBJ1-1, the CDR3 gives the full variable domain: KAGVTQTPRYLIKTRGQQVTLSCSPISGHRSVSWYQQTPGQGLQFLFEYFSETQRNKGNFPGRFSGRQFSNSRSEMNVSTLELGDSALYLCASSAMPLAGSEAFFGQGTRLTVV.

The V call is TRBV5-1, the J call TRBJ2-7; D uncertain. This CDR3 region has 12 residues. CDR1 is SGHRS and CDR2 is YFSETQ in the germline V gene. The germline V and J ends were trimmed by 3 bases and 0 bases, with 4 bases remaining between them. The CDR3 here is CASSSSSYEQYF. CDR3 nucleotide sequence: TGCGCCAGCAGCTCGAGCTCCTACGAGCAGTACTTC.

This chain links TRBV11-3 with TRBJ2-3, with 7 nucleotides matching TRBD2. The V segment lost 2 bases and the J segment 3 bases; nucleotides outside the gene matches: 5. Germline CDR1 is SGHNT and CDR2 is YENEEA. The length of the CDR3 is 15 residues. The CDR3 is CASSLYDGRTDTQYF. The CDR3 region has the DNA TGTGCCAGCAGCTTATATGACGGGAGGACAGATACGCAGTATTTT.

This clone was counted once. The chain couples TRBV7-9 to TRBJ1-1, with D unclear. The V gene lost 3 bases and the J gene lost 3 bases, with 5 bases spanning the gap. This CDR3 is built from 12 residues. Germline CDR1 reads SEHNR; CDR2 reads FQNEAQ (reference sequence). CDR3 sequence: CASSFQYTEAFF. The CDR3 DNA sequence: TGTGCCAGCAGCTTTCAGTACACTGAAGCTTTCTTT.

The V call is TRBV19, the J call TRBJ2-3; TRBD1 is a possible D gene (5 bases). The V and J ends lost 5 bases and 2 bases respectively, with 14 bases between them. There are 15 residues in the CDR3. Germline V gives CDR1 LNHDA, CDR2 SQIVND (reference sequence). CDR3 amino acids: CASSDRQKITDTQYF. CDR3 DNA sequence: TGTGCCAGTAGTGATAGACAGAAGATCACAGATACGCAGTATTTT.

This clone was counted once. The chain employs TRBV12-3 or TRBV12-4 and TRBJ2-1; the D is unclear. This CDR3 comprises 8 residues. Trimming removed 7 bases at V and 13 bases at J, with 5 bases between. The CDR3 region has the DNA TGTGCCAGCAATATTCAGTTCTTC. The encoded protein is CASNIQFF.

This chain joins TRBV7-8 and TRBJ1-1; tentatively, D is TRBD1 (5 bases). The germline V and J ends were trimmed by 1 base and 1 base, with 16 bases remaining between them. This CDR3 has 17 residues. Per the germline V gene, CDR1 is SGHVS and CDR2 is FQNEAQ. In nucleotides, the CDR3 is TGTGCCAGCAGCTTAGTTTGGCGGGACCCGAAGAACACTGAAGCTTTCTTT. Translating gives CASSLVWRDPKNTEAFF.

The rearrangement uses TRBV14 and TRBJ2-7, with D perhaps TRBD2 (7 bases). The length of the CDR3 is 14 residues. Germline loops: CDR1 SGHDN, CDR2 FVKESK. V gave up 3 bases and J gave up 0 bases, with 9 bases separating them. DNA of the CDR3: TGTGCCAGCAGCCAGGGAGGGGGCTCCTACGAGCAGTACTTC. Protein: CASSQGGGSYEQYF.